The clone carrying this T cell receptor (beta chain) came up many times. Its antigen is unknown. The source of the sample is a study of blood T cells in healthy people across ages. The study's findings and limits: Comparison with aged donors showed that long-lived donors had more naive CD4+ cells and higher diversity.

A second PCR, run for about 7 to 12 cycles, used a sample-barcoded 5' primer plus a J-beta primer mix. Using its own MiXCR run on the 5' RACE reads, TCRdb lists one record per CDR3 protein. This sample carries hundreds of thousands of distinct CDR3 sequences, around 26% of them seen once, and the ten largest clones take approximately 15%. J was trimmed by 5 bases and V by 4 bases; bases with no gene match: 6. This CDR3 region has 15 residues. The germline CDR1 and CDR2 sequences are SGHNT and YYREEE (reference sequence). Sample: blood. This receptor was identified in an elderly woman in good health. V gene TRBV5-4 combines with J gene TRBJ2-5, with TRBD2 matching over 12 bases. The CDR3 loop reads CASSTRLAGVETQYF. The DNA for the CDR3 is TGTGCCAGCAGCACGCGACTAGCGGGGGTGGAGACCCAGTACTTC. Looking up the rest from reference TRBV5-4 and TRBJ2-5 gives the full variable domain: ETGVTQSPTHLIKTRGQQVTLRCSSQSGHNTVSWYQQALGQGPQFIFQYYREEENGRGNFPPRFSGLQFPNYSSELNVNALELDDSALYLCASSTRLAGVETQYFGPGTRLLVL.